A single sample is the source of the 17 T cell receptor beta chains below, sequenced in a study of monozygotic twins with cystic fibrosis. The data were produced by immunoSEQ multiplex PCR, yet TCRdb's version contains in-frame clones alone and is incomplete. The sample lists 30,000 to 35,000 clones; 66% were seen once. Sequencing was performed on blood. The receptors were gathered from a girl aged 10 to 17 with cystic fibrosis.

The V gene is TRBV29-1, the J gene TRBJ1-1, with D unclear. The ends were cut back, 7 bases at V and 0 bases at J, with 6 bases in the middle. CDR1 SQVTM and CDR2 ANQGSEA come from the germline V gene. The CDR3 spans 11 residues. The CDR3 protein is CSGRMNTEAFF. CDR3 nucleotides: TGCAGCGGGCGGATGAACACTGAAGCTTTCTTT.

V and J are TRBV4-3 and TRBJ2-3; TRBD2 aligns across 10 bases. J lost 2 bases, V lost 5 bases, and 4 bases had no gene match. The CDR3 spans 15 residues. Germline CDR1 is LGHNA and CDR2 is YSLEER. CDR3: CASSGGLADTDTQYF. As DNA, the CDR3 is TGCGCCAGCAGCGGCGGACTAGCGGACACAGATACGCAGTATTTT.

The CDR3 sequence is CASRRGNEQFF. CDR3 bases: TGTGCCAGTCGTCGGGGGAATGAGCAGTTCTTC. The V and J genes are TRBV27 and TRBJ2-1; a weak D match, TRBD2 (6 bases). The length of the CDR3 is 11 residues. Looked up from germline, CDR1 is MNHEY and CDR2 is SMNVEV (reference sequence). Between the trimmed V and J ends, which lost 9 bases and 7 bases, there was a span of 10 bases.

The genes are TRBV5-8 and TRBJ1-1; possible D gene TRBD1, 5 bases. CDR3 length: 14 residues. V lost 1 base and J 1 base, leaving 8 bases between the germline ends. CDR1 is SGHTS and CDR2 is YDEGEE in the germline V gene. In DNA, the CDR3 is TGTGCCAGCAGCTTGTTAGGGACGAACACTGAAGCTTTCTTT. Translation: CASSLLGTNTEAFF.

The rearrangement links TRBV7-9 to TRBJ2-6; D is unresolved. The V end lost 1 base, the J end lost 0 bases, and 10 bases lay between the germline ends. The CDR3 loop spans 17 amino acids. CDR1 is SEHNR, CDR2 FQNEAQ, per germline (reference sequence). This chain's CDR3 is CASSLGFALSGANVLTF. The CDR3 nucleotides are TGTGCCAGCAGCTTAGGTTTCGCGCTCTCTGGGGCCAACGTCCTGACTTTC. The full variable domain, in which reference TRBV7-9 and TRBJ2-6 provide the parts outside the CDR3, is DTGVSQNPRHKITKRGQNVTFRCDPISEHNRLYWYRQTLGQGPEFLTYFQNEAQLEKSRLLSDRFSAERPKGSFSTLEIQRTEQGDSAMYLCASSLGFALSGANVLTFGAGSRLTVL.

There are a few counts of this clone. V and J are TRBV6-5 and TRBJ1-5; D not resolved. V lost 5 bases, J lost 6 bases, and 11 bases lay in between. Germline lookup yields CDR1 MNHEY and CDR2 SVGAGI. CDR3 length equals 13 residues. CDR3 sequence reads: CASSTGVRQPQHF. CDR3 sequence (DNA): TGTGCCAGCAGTACTGGGGTCCGTCAGCCCCAGCATTTT.

V is TRBV7-8 and J is TRBJ2-4; 12 bases agree with TRBD2. The CDR3 sequence is 15 residues long. The V gene's germline CDR1 is SGHVS and CDR2 FQNEAQ. Trimming removed 5 bases from V and 7 bases from J; junction bases left unmatched: 6. CDR3 nucleotide sequence: TGTGCCAGCAGCCTCGGACTAGCGGGGCCCAACATTCAGTACTTC. This gives the protein CASSLGLAGPNIQYF.

The chain joins TRBV11-3 to TRBJ2-2, with a weak D call TRBD2 (6 bases). The CDR3 covers 16 residues. Per the germline V gene, CDR1 is SGHNT and CDR2 is YENEEA. V lost 3 bases and J lost 6, with 17 bases in between. In DNA, the CDR3 is TGTGCCAGCAGCTTTGGGGGGAGTAGCGCCTCCGGGGAGCTGTTTTTT. This gives the protein CASSFGGSSASGELFF.

This clone was observed a single time. The genes are TRBV5-4 and TRBJ1-2; TRBD1 aligns across 7 bases. The trim removed 4 bases at V and 4 bases at J, leaving 7 bases unmatched. Germline CDR1 reads SGHNT; CDR2 reads YYREEE (reference sequence). The CDR3 loop spans 14 amino acids. CDR3 sequence: CASSLDRAIYGYTF. The CDR3 bases are TGTGCCAGCAGCCTCGACAGGGCCATCTATGGCTACACCTTC.

This sequence joins TRBV9 and TRBJ1-3, with a weak D call TRBD1 (6 bases). The V and J ends lost 3 bases and 5 bases respectively, with 21 bases between them. Germline-derived CDR1 and CDR2 are SGDLS and YYNGEE. The CDR3 covers 17 residues. The CDR3 region has the DNA TGTGCCAGCAGCGACCCTAAAAAGGGGGAGGTCAGAAACACCATATATTTT. Translation: CASSDPKKGEVRNTIYF.

This rearrangement joins TRBV9 to TRBJ2-4; 10 nucleotides line up with TRBD1. The CDR3 covers 15 residues. Per germline, CDR1 SGDLS and CDR2 YYNGEE. After removal of 3 bases from V and 6 bases from J, the junction contained 6 bases not matched to a gene. CDR3 coding DNA: TGTGCCAGCAGCGCGACAGGGGGCTGGCGAAACATTCAGTACTTC. This gives the protein CASSATGGWRNIQYF. The full variable domain, with the rest looked up from reference TRBV9 and TRBJ2-4, is DSGVTQTPKHLITATGQRVTLRCSPRSGDLSVYWYQQSLDQGLQFLIQYYNGEERAKGNILERFSAQQFPDLHSELNLSSLELGDSALYFCASSATGGWRNIQYFGAGTRLSVL.

The rearrangement links TRBV13 to TRBJ2-7, with D perhaps matching TRBD2 (6 bases). Trimming removed 5 bases from V and 4 bases from J, with 15 bases in between. Germline V gives CDR1 PRHDT, CDR2 FYEKMQ (reference sequence). This CDR3 has 14 amino acids. CDR3 sequence (DNA): TGTGCCAGCAGCCCGAGTCTAGCGAGGTACGAGCAGTACGTC. This codes for CASSPSLARYEQYV.

The rearrangement links TRBV5-8 to TRBJ2-5, with 8 bases lining up with TRBD1. J gave up 2 bases and V 3 bases, and 6 bases lay outside the gene matches. CDR3 length: 15 residues. Germline V CDR1 and CDR2: SGHTS, YDEGEE. DNA for the CDR3: TGTGCCAGCAGCTCTTCTTGGACAGGGCAAGAGACCCAGTACTTC. Translated: CASSSSWTGQETQYF.

The rearrangement joins TRBV27 to TRBJ1-1; D uncertain. Germline V lookup: CDR1 MNHEY, CDR2 SMNVEV (reference sequence). V was cut by 2 bases and J by 3 bases, with 7 bases left in between. The CDR3 consists of 13 residues. The CDR3 region has the DNA TGTGCCAGCAGTTTAAACACACACACTGAAGCTTTCTTT. It encodes CASSLNTHTEAFF.

The chain carries TRBV5-1 and TRBJ2-7, with D perhaps assigned TRBD1 or TRBD2 (6 bases each). The ends were cut back, 4 bases at V and 6 bases at J, with 20 bases in the middle. The length of the CDR3 is 15 residues. CDR1 is SGHRS, CDR2 YFSETQ, per germline. CDR3 sequence reads: CASSPGGGQGSEQYV. For the CDR3, the DNA is TGCGCCAGCAGCCCCGGCGGAGGGCAGGGGTCCGAGCAGTACGTC.

The chain is built from TRBV30 and TRBJ1-1, with D possibly being TRBD1 (5 bases). Trimming cost V 0 bases and J 1 base, with 12 bases left between them. The CDR3 has 15 residues. Germline V gene sequence: CDR1 GTSNPN, CDR2 SVGIG (reference sequence). CDR3: CAWSVGVARNTEAFF. The CDR3 nucleotides are TGTGCCTGGAGTGTAGGGGTAGCAAGGAACACTGAAGCTTTCTTT.

The rearrangement uses TRBV7-9 and TRBJ2-1; D is unclear. Germline CDR1 is SEHNR and CDR2 is FQNEAQ (reference sequence). With 5 bases removed from V and 2 bases from J, the gap between germline ends came to 13 bases. The CDR3 has 15 amino acids. The DNA of the CDR3 is TGTGCCAGCAGCCCAGATGACACTCCCTACAATGAGCAGTTCTTC. This codes for CASSPDDTPYNEQFF. The full variable domain, in which reference TRBV7-9 and TRBJ2-1 provide the parts outside the CDR3, is DTGVSQNPRHKITKRGQNVTFRCDPISEHNRLYWYRQTLGQGPEFLTYFQNEAQLEKSRLLSDRFSAERPKGSFSTLEIQRTEQGDSAMYLCASSPDDTPYNEQFFGPGTRLTVL.